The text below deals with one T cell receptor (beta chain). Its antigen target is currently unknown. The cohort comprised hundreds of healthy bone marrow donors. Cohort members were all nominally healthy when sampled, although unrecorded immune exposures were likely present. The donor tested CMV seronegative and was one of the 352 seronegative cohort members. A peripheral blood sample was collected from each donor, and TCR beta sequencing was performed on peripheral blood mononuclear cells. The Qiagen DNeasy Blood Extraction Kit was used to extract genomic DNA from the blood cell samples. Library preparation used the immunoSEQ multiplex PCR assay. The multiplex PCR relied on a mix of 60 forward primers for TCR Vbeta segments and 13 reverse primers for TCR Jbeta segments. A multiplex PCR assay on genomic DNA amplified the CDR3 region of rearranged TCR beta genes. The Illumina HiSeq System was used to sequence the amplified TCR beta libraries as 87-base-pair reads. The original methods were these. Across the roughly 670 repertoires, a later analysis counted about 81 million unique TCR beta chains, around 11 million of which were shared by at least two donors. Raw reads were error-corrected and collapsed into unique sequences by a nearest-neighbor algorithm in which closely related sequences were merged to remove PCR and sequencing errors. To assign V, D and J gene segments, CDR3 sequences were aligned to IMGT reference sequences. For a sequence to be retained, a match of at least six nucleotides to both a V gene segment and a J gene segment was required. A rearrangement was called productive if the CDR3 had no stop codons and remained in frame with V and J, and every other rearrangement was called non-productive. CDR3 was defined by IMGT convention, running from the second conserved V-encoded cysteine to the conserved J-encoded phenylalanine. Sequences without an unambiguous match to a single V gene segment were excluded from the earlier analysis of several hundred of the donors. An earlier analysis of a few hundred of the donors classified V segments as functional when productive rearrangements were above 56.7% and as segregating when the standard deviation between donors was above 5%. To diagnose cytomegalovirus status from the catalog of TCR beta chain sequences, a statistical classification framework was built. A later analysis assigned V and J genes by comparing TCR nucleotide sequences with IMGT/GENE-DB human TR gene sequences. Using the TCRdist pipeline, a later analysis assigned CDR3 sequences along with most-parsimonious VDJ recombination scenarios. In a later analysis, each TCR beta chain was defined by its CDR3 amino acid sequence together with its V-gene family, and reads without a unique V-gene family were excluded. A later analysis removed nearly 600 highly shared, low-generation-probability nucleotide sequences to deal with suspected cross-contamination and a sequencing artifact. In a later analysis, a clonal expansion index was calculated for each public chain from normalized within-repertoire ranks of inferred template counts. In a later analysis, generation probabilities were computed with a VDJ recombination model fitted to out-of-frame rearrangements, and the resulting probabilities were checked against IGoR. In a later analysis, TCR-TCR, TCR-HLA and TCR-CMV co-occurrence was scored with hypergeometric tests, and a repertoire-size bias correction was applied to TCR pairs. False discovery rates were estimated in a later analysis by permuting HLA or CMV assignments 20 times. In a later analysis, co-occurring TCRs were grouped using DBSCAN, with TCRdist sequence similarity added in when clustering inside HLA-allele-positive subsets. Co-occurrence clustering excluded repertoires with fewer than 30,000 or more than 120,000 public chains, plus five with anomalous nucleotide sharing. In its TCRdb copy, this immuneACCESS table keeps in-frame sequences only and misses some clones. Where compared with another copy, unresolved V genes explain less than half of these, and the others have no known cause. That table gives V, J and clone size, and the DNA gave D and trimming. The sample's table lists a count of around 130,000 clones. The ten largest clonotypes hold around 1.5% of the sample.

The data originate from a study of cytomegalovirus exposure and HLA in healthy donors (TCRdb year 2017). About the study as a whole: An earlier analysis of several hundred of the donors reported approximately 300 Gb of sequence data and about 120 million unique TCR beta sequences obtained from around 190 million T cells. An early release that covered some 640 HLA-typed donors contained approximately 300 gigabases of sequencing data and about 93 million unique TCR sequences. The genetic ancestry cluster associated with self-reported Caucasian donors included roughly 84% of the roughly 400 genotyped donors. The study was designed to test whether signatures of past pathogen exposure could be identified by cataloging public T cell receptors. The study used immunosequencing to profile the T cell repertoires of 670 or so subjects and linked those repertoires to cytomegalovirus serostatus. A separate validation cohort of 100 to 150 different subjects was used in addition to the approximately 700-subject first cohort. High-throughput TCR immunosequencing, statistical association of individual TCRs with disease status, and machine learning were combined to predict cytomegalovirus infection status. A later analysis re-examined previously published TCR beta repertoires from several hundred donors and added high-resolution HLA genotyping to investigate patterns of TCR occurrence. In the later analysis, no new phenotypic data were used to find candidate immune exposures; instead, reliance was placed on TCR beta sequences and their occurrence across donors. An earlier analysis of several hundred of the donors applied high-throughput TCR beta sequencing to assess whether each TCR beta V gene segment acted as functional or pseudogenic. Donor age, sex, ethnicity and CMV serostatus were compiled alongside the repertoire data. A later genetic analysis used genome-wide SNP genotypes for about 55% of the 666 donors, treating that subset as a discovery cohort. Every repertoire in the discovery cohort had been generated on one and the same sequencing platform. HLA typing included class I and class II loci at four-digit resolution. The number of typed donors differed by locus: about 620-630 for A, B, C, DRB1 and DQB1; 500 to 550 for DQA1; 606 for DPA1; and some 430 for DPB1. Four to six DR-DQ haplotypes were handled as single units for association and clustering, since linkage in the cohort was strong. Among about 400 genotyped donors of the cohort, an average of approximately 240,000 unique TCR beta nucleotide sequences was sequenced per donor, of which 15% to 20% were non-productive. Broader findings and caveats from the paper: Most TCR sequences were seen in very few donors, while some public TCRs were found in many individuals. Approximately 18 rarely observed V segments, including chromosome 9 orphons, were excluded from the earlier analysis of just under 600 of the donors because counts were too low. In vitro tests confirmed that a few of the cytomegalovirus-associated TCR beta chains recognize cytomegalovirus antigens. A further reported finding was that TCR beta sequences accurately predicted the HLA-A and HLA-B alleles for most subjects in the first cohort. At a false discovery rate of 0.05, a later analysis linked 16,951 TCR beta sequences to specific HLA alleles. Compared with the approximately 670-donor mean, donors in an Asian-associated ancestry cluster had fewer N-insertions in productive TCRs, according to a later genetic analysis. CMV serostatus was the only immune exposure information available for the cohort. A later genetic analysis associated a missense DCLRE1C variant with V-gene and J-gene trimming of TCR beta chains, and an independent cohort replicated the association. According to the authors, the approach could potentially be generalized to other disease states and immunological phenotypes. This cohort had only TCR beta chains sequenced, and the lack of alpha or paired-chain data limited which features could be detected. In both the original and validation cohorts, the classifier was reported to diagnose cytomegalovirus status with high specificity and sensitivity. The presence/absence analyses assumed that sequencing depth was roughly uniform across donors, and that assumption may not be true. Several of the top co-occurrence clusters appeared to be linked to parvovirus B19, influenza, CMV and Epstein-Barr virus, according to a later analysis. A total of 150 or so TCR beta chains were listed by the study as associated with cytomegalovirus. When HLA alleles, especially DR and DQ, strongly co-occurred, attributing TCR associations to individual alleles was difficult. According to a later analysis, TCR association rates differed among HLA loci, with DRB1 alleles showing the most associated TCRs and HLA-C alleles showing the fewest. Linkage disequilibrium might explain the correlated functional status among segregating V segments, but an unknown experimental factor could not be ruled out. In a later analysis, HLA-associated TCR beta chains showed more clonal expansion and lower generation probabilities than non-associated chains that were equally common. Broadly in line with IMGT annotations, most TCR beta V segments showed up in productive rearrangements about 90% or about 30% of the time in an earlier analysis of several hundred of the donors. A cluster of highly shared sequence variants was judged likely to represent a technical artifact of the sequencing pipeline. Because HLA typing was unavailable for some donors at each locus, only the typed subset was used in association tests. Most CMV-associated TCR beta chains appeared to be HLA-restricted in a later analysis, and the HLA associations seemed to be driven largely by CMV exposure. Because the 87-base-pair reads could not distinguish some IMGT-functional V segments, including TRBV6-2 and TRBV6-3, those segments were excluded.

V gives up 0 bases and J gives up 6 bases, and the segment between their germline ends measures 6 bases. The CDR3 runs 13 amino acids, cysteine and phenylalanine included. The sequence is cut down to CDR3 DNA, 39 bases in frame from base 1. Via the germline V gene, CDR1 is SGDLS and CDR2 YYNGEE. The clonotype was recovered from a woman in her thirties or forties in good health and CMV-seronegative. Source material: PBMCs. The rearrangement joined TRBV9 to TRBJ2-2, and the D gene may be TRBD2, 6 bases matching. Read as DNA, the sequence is TGTGCCAGCAGCGTAGGGGGGGCCGGGGAGCTGTTTTTT. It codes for CASSVGGAGELFF.